Below are 25 T cell receptor beta chains sequenced from a single sample in a study of T cell responses to AZD1222 COVID-19 vaccine. TCRdb's copy holds only in-frame clones and misses some; the assay was immunoSEQ multiplex PCR. The sample lists around 110,000 clones; 75% to 95% were seen once. The sequences come from peripheral blood, collected 28 days after the second AZD1222 dose. The source of these receptors is an adult who received the AZD1222 COVID-19 vaccine.

A word on this clone: At one boundary the junction diverges from the germline segment, which might be a read error. V and J are TRBV29-1 and TRBJ1-2; D is undetermined. This CDR3 is 10 amino acids long. CDR1 and CDR2 from the germline V gene are SQVTM and ANQGSEA. CDR3 sequence reads: CADHHYGYTF. DNA for the CDR3: TGTGCAGACCATCACTATGGCTACACCTTC. Full variable domain (outside the CDR3, taken from reference TRBV29-1 and TRBJ1-2): SAVISQKPSRDICQRGTSLTIQCQVDSQVTMMFWYRQQPGQSLTLIATANQGSEATYESGFVIDKFPISRPNLTFSTLTVSNMSPEDSSIYLCADHHYGYTFGSGTRLTVV.

This chain joins TRBV3-1 (or the pseudogene TRBV3-2) and TRBJ2-1; 10 nucleotides align to TRBD2. Germline CDR1 and CDR2: LGHDT and YNNKEL (reference sequence). J lost 10 bases, V lost 6 bases, and 3 bases had no gene match. The CDR3 covers 12 residues. The CDR3 loop reads CASRRTSGEQFF. Here the CDR3 DNA reads TGTGCCAGCAGACGGACTAGCGGAGAGCAGTTCTTC.

This clone appeared once. The V and J genes are TRBV28 and TRBJ1-5, with D possibly TRBD1 on 6 matching bases. Germline V lookup: CDR1 MDHEN, CDR2 SYDVKM. The ends were cut back, 5 bases at V and 5 bases at J, with 16 bases in the middle. The CDR3 length is 15 residues. CDR3 amino acids: CASSTGTQDYQPQHF. DNA for the CDR3: TGTGCCAGCAGTACCGGGACACAAGATTATCAGCCCCAGCATTTT.

The V gene is TRBV19, the J gene TRBJ1-6; D uncertain. V gave up 4 bases and J gave up 2 bases, with 9 bases separating them. Germline values: CDR1 LNHDA, CDR2 SQIVND (reference sequence). This CDR3 has 15 residues. The CDR3 loop is CASSRRWTYNSPLHF. The CDR3 DNA reads TGTGCCAGTAGTAGGCGGTGGACCTATAATTCACCCCTCCACTTT.

This chain's CDR3 is CSVSDRGKYEQYF. The DNA for the CDR3 is TGCAGCGTCTCGGACAGGGGAAAATACGAGCAGTACTTC. The chain uses TRBV29-1 and TRBJ2-7; 9 nucleotides agree with TRBD1. The ends lost 6 bases at V and 4 bases at J; junction bases unmatched: 7. Germline V lookup: CDR1 SQVTM, CDR2 ANQGSEA. The CDR3 consists of 13 residues.

The J gene is TRBJ2-5, the V gene TRBV28; D unclear. V shed 2 bases and J shed 2 bases, with 18 bases lying between them. This CDR3 region has 17 residues. Germline V gives CDR1 MDHEN, CDR2 SYDVKM. CDR3 sequence: CASSLTPPYRVQETQYF. The CDR3 nucleotides read TGTGCCAGCAGTTTAACCCCTCCTTACAGAGTTCAAGAGACCCAGTACTTC.

The V call is TRBV12-3 or TRBV12-4, the J call TRBJ1-2; no clear D gene. V dropped 6 bases and J dropped 8 bases, with 16 bases sitting between them. This CDR3 is built from 13 residues. In DNA form, the CDR3 reads TGTGCCAGCAGCTTCGGGCCCCCAGTGGGCTACACCTTC. Translation: CASSFGPPVGYTF.

CDR3 DNA: TGTGCCAGCAGCGGGACTAGCGCGAGAAGGACGCCTATGGGCTACAATGAGCAGTTCTTC. Amino acid sequence: CASSGTSARRTPMGYNEQFF. The chain has TRBV9 and TRBJ2-1; the match to TRBD2 covers 9 bases. The length of the CDR3 is 20 residues. The trim removed 3 bases at V and 3 bases at J, leaving 19 bases unmatched. Germline CDR1 SGDLS, CDR2 YYNGEE. The variable domain in full, with the rest retrieved from reference TRBV9 and TRBJ2-1, is DSGVTQTPKHLITATGQRVTLRCSPRSGDLSVYWYQQSLDQGLQFLIQYYNGEERAKGNILERFSAQQFPDLHSELNLSSLELGDSALYFCASSGTSARRTPMGYNEQFFGPGTRLTVL.

The V gene is TRBV28, the J gene TRBJ1-6, with D unresolved. Trimming removed 7 bases at V and 4 bases at J, with 8 bases between. This CDR3 has 13 residues. Germline CDR1 reads MDHEN; CDR2 reads SYDVKM. CDR3 region: CASTEHYNSPLHF. The CDR3 region has the DNA TGTGCCAGCACCGAACATTATAATTCACCCCTCCACTTT.

V and J are TRBV6-2 or TRBV6-3 and TRBJ2-3; D tentatively reads TRBD1 or TRBD2 (5 bases each). Germline V gene sequence: CDR1 MNHEY, CDR2 SVGEGT. Trimming left V 2 bases short and J 4 bases short, with 16 bases between. The CDR3 spans 16 residues. CDR3 amino acids: CASSYPLTGPSDTQYF. The CDR3 DNA reads as TGTGCCAGCAGTTACCCCCTCACGGGGCCTTCAGATACGCAGTATTTT.

This chain connects TRBV6-1 to TRBJ2-5, with no clear D. V lost 2 bases and J lost 3, with 13 bases in between. The CDR3 is made up of 15 amino acids. CDR1 MNHNS and CDR2 SASEGT come from the germline V gene. CDR3 sequence reads: CASSEFWYGEETQYF. CDR3 DNA sequence: TGTGCCAGCAGTGAATTTTGGTATGGAGAAGAGACCCAGTACTTC.

The gene calls are TRBV7-8 and TRBJ1-1; possibly TRBD1 for D (5 bases). V was trimmed by 1 base and J by 0 bases, leaving 9 bases between them. The CDR3 is 15 amino acids. CDR1 SGHVS and CDR2 FQNEAQ come from the germline V gene. As DNA, the CDR3 is TGTGCCAGCAGCTTAGGGGGGGGAATGAACACTGAAGCTTTCTTT. It specifies CASSLGGGMNTEAFF.

The chain recombines TRBV6-4 with TRBJ2-7; 7 bases agree with TRBD1. CDR1 is MRHNA and CDR2 is SNTAGT in the germline V gene. This CDR3 is 14 amino acids long. V lost 5 bases, J lost 2 bases, and 6 bases stayed unmatched. As DNA, the CDR3 is TGTGCCAGCAGTCGGACAGGTCGAACCTACGAGCAGTACTTC. It specifies CASSRTGRTYEQYF.

The rearrangement joins TRBV6-5 to TRBJ1-4; TRBD1 is a possible D gene (6 bases). Germline CDR1 and CDR2: MNHEY and SVGAGI. V was shortened by 8 bases and J by 2 bases, with 12 bases between the two germline ends. The CDR3 spans 14 residues. In DNA form, the CDR3 reads TGTGCCAGCGGCGAGGGGGGGACTAATGAAAAACTGTTTTTT. Its protein is CASGEGGTNEKLFF.

The chain combines TRBV28 with TRBJ1-2; D not resolved. V was cut by 6 bases and J by 6 bases, with 17 bases left in between. This CDR3 comprises 14 residues. Germline V gives CDR1 MDHEN, CDR2 SYDVKM. Here the CDR3 DNA reads TGTGCCAGCAGCCTTCGACCACAGTCTCATGGCTACACCTTC. It specifies CASSLRPQSHGYTF.

This clone was counted a single time. The J gene is TRBJ1-2, the V gene TRBV9; D is unresolved. Deletions cut 0 bases from V and 3 bases from J, with 9 bases between. In germline, CDR1 is SGDLS, CDR2 YYNGEE. The CDR3 extends over 14 amino acids. CDR3 sequence: CASSVGTLDYGYTF. CDR3 bases: TGTGCCAGCAGCGTAGGTACCCTTGACTATGGCTACACCTTC.

CDR3 bases: TGTGCCAGCAGCGGTTCAGGGGCCGGGGAGCTGTTTTTT. Encoded protein: CASSGSGAGELFF. The rearrangement joins TRBV11-2 to TRBJ2-2; D possibly corresponds to TRBD1 (6 bases). The V end lost 5 bases, the J end lost 6 bases, and 10 bases lay between the germline ends. The CDR3 sequence is 13 residues long. The germline CDR1 and CDR2 sequences are SGHAT and FQNNGV.

This sequence joins TRBV7-2 and TRBJ1-2, with 7 nucleotides matching TRBD1. The ends lost 6 bases at V and 0 bases at J; junction bases unmatched: 4. Germline CDR1 and CDR2: SGHTA and FQGNSA. CDR3 length: 14 residues. For the CDR3, the DNA is TGTGCCAGCAGTCAGGGGACAGCTAACTATGGCTACACCTTC. Encoded protein: CASSQGTANYGYTF.

V usage is TRBV5-1 and J usage is TRBJ2-2; unclear D gene. This CDR3 comprises 14 residues. Germline assignment: CDR1 SGHRS and CDR2 YFSETQ. Trimming took 4 bases from V and 0 from J, leaving 7 bases between them. The CDR3 is CASSQMPNTGELFF. CDR3 sequence (DNA): TGCGCCAGCAGCCAAATGCCGAACACCGGGGAGCTGTTTTTT.

V is TRBV27 and J is TRBJ1-6, with D possibly TRBD1 on 5 matching bases. Germline V gene lookup returns CDR1 MNHEY and CDR2 SMNVEV (reference sequence). Trimming took 5 bases from V and 9 from J, leaving 17 bases between them. The CDR3 sequence is 15 residues long. In nucleotides, the CDR3 is TGTGCCAGCAGTCCGGGACCCGGGGGGATTTCACCCCTCCACTTT. Amino acid sequence: CASSPGPGGISPLHF.

The chain employs TRBV27 and TRBJ1-5; D call uncertain. The V and J ends lost 2 bases and 0 bases respectively, with 5 bases between them. Germline V lookup: CDR1 MNHEY, CDR2 SMNVEV (reference sequence). CDR3 length equals 14 residues. CDR3 sequence reads: CASSLHSSNQPQHF. The CDR3 nucleotides read TGTGCCAGCAGTTTACACAGTAGCAATCAGCCCCAGCATTTT.

This chain joins TRBV3-1 (or the pseudogene TRBV3-2) and TRBJ1-1; D may be TRBD1 (5 bases). V was trimmed by 0 bases and J by 10 bases, leaving 9 bases between them. Germline loops: CDR1 LGHDT, CDR2 YNNKEL (reference sequence). CDR3 length equals 12 residues. The CDR3 coding sequence is TGTGCCAGCAGCCAAGATCAGGGTACAGCTTTCTTT. As protein: CASSQDQGTAFF.

The CDR3 DNA follows: TGCGCCAGCAGCTTGGAATTAACAGCGAACACCGGGGAGCTGTTTTTT. As protein: CASSLELTANTGELFF. The chain has TRBV5-1 and TRBJ2-2; D remains ambiguous. Germline lookup yields CDR1 SGHRS and CDR2 YFSETQ. V dropped 0 bases and J dropped 0 bases, with 9 bases sitting between them. This CDR3 has 16 residues.

Only a few counts were recorded for this clone. This chain connects TRBV7-8 to TRBJ2-3; perhaps D is TRBD1 or TRBD2 (6 bases each). Between the trimmed V and J ends, which lost 0 bases and 5 bases, there was a span of 12 bases. CDR1 SGHVS and CDR2 FQNEAQ come from the germline V gene. There are 15 residues in the CDR3. The CDR3 loop is CASSLARDMGDTQYF. As DNA, the CDR3 is TGTGCCAGCAGCTTAGCGCGGGACATGGGAGATACGCAGTATTTT.

This chain joins TRBV27 and TRBJ1-6; D is possibly TRBD1 (5 bases). From germline, CDR1 is MNHEY and CDR2 SMNVEV (reference sequence). This CDR3 region has 15 residues. Trimming removed 6 bases at V and 8 bases at J, with 17 bases between. Here the CDR3 reads CASSGDGLWDSPLHF. Here the CDR3 DNA reads TGTGCCAGCAGCGGGGACGGCCTATGGGATTCACCCCTCCACTTT.